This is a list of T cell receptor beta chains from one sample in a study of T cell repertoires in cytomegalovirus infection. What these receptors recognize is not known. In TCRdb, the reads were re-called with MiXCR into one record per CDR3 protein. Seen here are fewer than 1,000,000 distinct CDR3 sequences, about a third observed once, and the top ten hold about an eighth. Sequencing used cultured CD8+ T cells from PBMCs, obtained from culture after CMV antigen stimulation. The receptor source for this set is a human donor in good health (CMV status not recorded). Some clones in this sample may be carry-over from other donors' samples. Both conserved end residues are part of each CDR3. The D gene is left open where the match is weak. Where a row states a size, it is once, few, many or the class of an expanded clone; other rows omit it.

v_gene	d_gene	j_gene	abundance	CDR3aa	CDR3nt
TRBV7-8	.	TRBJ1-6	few	CASTWGDNSPLHF	TGTGCCTCCACCTGGGGAGATAATTCACCCCTCCACTTT
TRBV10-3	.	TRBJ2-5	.	CAISESRQLQETQYF	TGTGCCATCAGTGAGTCGCGTCAGCTCCAAGAGACCCAGTACTTC
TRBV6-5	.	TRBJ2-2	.	CASSPLLQGVLVTGELFF	TGTGCCAGCAGCCCGCTGCTACAGGGTGTCCTTGTCACCGGGGAGCTGTTTTTT
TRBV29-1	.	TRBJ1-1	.	CSVPGDAREAEAFF	TGCAGCGTTCCTGGGGACGCTCGGGAGGCTGAAGCTTTCTTT
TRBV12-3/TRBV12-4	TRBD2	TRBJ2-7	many	CASGPRGDEQYF	TGTGCCAGCGGCCCCCGGGGGGACGAGCAGTACTTC
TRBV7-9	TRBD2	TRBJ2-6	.	CASSSPPGGRSSGANVLTF	TGTGCCAGCAGCTCCCCTCCGGGGGGAAGGAGCTCTGGGGCAAACGTCCTGACTTTC
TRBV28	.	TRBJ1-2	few	CASRVPGEGYTF	TGTGCCAGCCGAGTTCCCGGAGAGGGCTACACCTTC
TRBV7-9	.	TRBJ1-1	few	CASSISSAENTEAFF	TGTGCCAGCAGCATATCCTCGGCTGAGAACACTGAAGCTTTCTTT
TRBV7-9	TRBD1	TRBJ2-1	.	CASSLGPYRGAPYNEQFF	TGTGCCAGCAGCTTAGGACCCTACAGGGGCGCACCCTACAATGAGCAGTTCTTC
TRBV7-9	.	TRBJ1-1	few	CASAGTQNTEAFF	TGTGCCAGCGCGGGAACCCAGAACACTGAAGCTTTCTTT
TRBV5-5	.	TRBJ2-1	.	CASSLEWDKSEQFF	TGTGCCAGCAGCTTGGAATGGGACAAAAGTGAGCAGTTCTTC
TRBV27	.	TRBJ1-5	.	CASSPVGSSGFNQPQHF	TGTGCCAGCAGTCCCGTGGGGTCATCAGGGTTCAATCAGCCCCAGCATTTT
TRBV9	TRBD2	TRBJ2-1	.	CASSAPITGTSNYNEQFF	TGTGCCAGCAGCGCCCCGATAACCGGGACTAGTAATTACAATGAGCAGTTCTTC
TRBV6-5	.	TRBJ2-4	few	CASSQKNIQYF	TGTGCCAGCAGTCAGAAAAACATTCAGTACTTC
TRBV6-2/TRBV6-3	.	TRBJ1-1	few	CASSYPRGTEAFF	TGTGCCAGCAGTTATCCCAGAGGCACTGAAGCTTTCTTT
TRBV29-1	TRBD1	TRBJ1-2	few	CSVEDPRQGASYGYTF	TGCAGCGTTGAAGATCCGAGACAGGGGGCGAGCTATGGCTACACCTTC
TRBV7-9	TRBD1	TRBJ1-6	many	CASSLATGSSPLHF	TGTGCCAGCAGCTTAGCGACAGGGTCCTCACCCCTCCACTTT
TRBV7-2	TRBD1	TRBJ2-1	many	CASSYLTGWVNEQFF	TGTGCCAGCAGCTACCTGACAGGGTGGGTCAATGAGCAGTTCTTC
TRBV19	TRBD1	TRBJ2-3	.	CASSDRPRRGTQYF	TGTGCCAGTAGTGACAGGCCCCGCAGGGGGACGCAGTATTTT
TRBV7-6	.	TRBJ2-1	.	CASSFSWTEGNEQFF	TGTGCTAGCAGCTTCTCGTGGACGGAAGGCAATGAGCAGTTCTTC
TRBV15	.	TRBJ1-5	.	CATRPVTNQPQHF	TGTGCCACCCGACCCGTGACCAATCAGCCCCAGCATTTT
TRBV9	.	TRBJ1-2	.	CASSDSVQGGYGYTF	TGTGCCAGCAGCGACTCGGTCCAGGGTGGTTATGGCTACACCTTC
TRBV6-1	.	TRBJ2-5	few	CASSENVGETQYF	TGTGCCAGCAGTGAAAACGTGGGGGAGACCCAGTACTTC
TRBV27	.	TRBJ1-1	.	CASSLGPGTNTEAFF	TGTGCCAGCAGTTTAGGGCCGGGGACGAACACTGAAGCTTTCTTT
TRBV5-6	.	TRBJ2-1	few	CASSHPHPGDQRRDEQFF	TGTGCCAGCAGCCATCCTCATCCCGGGGACCAAAGAAGGGATGAGCAGTTCTTC
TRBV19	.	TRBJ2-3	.	CASIDEQGETPDTQYF	TGTGCCAGTATCGACGAACAGGGAGAAACTCCAGATACGCAGTATTTT
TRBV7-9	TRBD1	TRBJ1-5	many	CASSPKGQAETPQHF	TGTGCCAGCAGCCCAAAGGGACAGGCGGAAACACCCCAGCATTTT
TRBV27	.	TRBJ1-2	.	CASSVKAGKGNYGYTF	TGTGCCAGCAGCGTTAAGGCAGGGAAGGGGAACTATGGCTACACCTTC
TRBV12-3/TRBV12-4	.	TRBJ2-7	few	CASSLPGADEQYF	TGTGCCAGCAGTCTCCCCGGGGCCGACGAGCAGTACTTC
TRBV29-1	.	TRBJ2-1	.	CSVEEGYYNEQFF	TGCAGCGTTGAGGAGGGTTACTACAATGAGCAGTTCTTC
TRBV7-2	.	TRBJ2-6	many	CASSLREGAGGANVLTF	TGTGCCAGCAGTTTGAGGGAGGGGGCGGGTGGGGCCAACGTCCTGACTTTC
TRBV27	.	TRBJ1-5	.	CASTPSLTLGQPQHF	TGTGCCAGCACCCCGTCGCTGACTTTGGGCCAGCCCCAGCATTTT
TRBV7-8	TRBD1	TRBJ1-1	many	CASSSLDRDAEAFF	TGTGCCAGCAGCTCTTTAGACAGGGACGCTGAAGCTTTCTTT
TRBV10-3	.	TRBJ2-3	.	CAINPESGPDTQYF	TGTGCCATCAACCCGGAGTCGGGCCCAGATACGCAGTATTTT
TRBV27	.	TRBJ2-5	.	CASSLSGAQTQYF	TGTGCCAGCAGTTTATCGGGGGCGCAGACCCAGTACTTC
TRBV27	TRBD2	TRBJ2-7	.	CVSSLSSGTSFDEQYF	TGTGTCAGCAGTTTATCTTCAGGGACTAGTTTCGACGAGCAGTACTTC
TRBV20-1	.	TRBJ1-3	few	CSARRRVGNTIYF	TGCAGTGCTAGACGCAGGGTGGGAAACACCATATATTTT
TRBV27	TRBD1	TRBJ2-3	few	CASSWQGAGTDTQYF	TGTGCCAGCAGTTGGCAGGGGGCAGGGACAGATACGCAGTATTTT
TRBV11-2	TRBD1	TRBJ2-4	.	CASSLGDRAIGNIQYF	TGTGCCAGCAGCTTAGGGGACAGGGCTATTGGAAACATTCAGTACTTC
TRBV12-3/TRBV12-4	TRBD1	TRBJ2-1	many	CASSLAPTGVNEQFF	TGTGCCAGCAGTTTAGCCCCGACAGGGGTCAATGAGCAGTTCTTC
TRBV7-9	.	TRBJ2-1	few	CASSIGGPPYNEQFF	TGTGCCAGCAGTATAGGGGGACCCCCATACAATGAGCAGTTCTTC
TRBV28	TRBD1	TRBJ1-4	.	CASSERQGGNEKLFF	TGTGCCAGCAGTGAAAGACAGGGAGGTAATGAAAAACTGTTTTTT
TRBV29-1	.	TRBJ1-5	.	CSVEASPYGPQHF	TGCAGCGTTGAAGCTTCCCCATATGGGCCCCAGCATTTT
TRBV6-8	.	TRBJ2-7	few	CASILYEQYF	TGTGCCAGCATCCTCTACGAGCAGTACTTC
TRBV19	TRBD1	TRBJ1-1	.	CASSTDPNRGETEAFF	TGTGCCAGTAGTACAGACCCGAACAGGGGTGAAACTGAAGCTTTCTTT
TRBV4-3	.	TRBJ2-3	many	CASSQFSTGTPSTDTQYF	TGCGCCAGCAGCCAATTCTCCACTGGGACACCTAGCACAGATACGCAGTATTTT
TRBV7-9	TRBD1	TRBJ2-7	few	CASRPPAGTGVHEQYF	TGTGCCAGCAGACCTCCTGCCGGGACAGGGGTCCACGAGCAGTACTTC
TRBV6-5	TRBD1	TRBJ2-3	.	CASSYSQGGADTQYF	TGTGCCAGCAGTTACTCCCAAGGGGGCGCGGATACGCAGTATTTT
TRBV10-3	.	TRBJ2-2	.	CATRRPPGELFF	TGTGCCACCCGTCGGCCCCCCGGGGAGCTGTTTTTT
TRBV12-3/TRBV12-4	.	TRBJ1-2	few	CASSLQLGGLLGYTF	TGTGCCAGCAGTTTACAGTTAGGAGGGTTGCTTGGCTACACCTTC
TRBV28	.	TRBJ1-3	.	CANSLRGFLSGNTIYF	TGTGCCAACAGTCTGCGCGGGTTCCTATCTGGAAACACCATATATTTT